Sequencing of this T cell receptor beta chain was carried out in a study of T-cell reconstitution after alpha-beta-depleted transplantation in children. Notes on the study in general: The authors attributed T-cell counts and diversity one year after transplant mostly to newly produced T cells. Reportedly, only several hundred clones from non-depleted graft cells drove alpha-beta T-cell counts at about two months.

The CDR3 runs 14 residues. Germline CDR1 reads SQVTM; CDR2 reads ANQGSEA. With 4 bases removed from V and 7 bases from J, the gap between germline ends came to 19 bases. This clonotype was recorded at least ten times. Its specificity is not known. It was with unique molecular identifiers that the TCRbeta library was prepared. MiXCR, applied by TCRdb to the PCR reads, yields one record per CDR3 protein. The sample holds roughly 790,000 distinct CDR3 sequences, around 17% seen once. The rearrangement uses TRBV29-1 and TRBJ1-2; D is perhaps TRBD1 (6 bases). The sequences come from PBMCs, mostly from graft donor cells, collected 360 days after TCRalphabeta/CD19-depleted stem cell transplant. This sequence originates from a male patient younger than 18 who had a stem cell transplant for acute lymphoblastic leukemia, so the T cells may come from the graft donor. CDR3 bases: TGCAGCGTTGTATTAGAAGGGGGAACTCTTGGCTACACCTTC. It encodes CSVVLEGGTLGYTF.